This T cell receptor beta chain was documented in a study of early T cells in non-severe SARS-CoV-2 infection (dated by TCRdb to about 2021). Context from the whole study: Bulk RNA from unsorted whole blood was used for TCR sequencing, so alpha and beta chains could not be paired.

General conclusions and limits of the study: Matching against VDJdb was skewed toward anti-spike CD8 responses, likely underestimated virus-specific expansions, and missed private and CD4 specificities.

Set within a cohort of healthcare workers in London, UK, this nested case-control study involved weekly PCR testing of nasopharyngeal swabs along with blood sampling. Healthcare workers were recruited during the week of the UK lockdown, between 23 and 31 March 2020, and followed weekly for up to about 15 weeks. This clonotype was counted ten times or more. The antigen this receptor binds is unknown. The input lacks base qualities; no much larger clone sits a single base away. CDR1 and CDR2 are read off the germline V gene (reference sequence) as SEHNR and FQNEAQ. The CDR3 starts with the cysteine, ends with the phenylalanine, and has 14 residues. Of the read, only the CDR3 DNA is kept; its 42 bases are in frame from base 1. Trimming costs V 4 bases and J 5 bases, and their ends lie 14 bases apart. The library was made by 5' RACE. Instrument used: NextSeq 500. The TCR library protocol attached unique molecular identifiers to individual cDNA molecules to correct for sequencing error and PCR bias. Both TCR alpha and beta chains were sequenced, and tight co-correlation was observed between alpha and beta sequence abundances in each sample. As for the authors' bioinformatics: Decombinator V4 was used to annotate the V gene, J gene and CDR3 of the TCR sequences. TCRs were defined as expanded if a significant change between any two time points was detected under a Poisson model with p below 0.0001. TCR abundances were normalised to the total number of TCRs sequenced in each sample and reported as counts per million. TRAV1-2 paired with TRAJ12, TRAJ20 or TRAJ33 defined MAIT TCRs, while TRAV10 paired with TRAJ18 defined iNKT TCRs. VDJdb, accessed 1 November 2021, was searched for CMV, EBV and SARS-CoV-2 annotated TCRs, excluding TCRs annotated for multiple antigens. The public sequencing data were trimmed at Q25 with fastp and processed into clonotypes with MiXCR by TCRdb, which kept only in-frame beta chains. Records with the same CDR3 protein are collapsed into one entry carrying the most frequent genes and DNA. The V and J calls here are based on TCRdb, not the publication. The sample data list some 96,000 distinct CDR3 sequences, and around 13% of these were observed just once. About 2% of the sample belongs to the ten largest clones.

This clonotype originated in an adult who was a healthcare worker with PCR-confirmed SARS-CoV-2 infection or an uninfected control (not recorded which). This chain is built from TRBV7-9 and TRBJ2-5, with the D segment possibly TRBD1 or TRBD2, each aligning over 5 bases. The sequenced sample consisted of whole blood. The CDR3 amino acid sequence is: CASSSGTVSETQYF. In nucleotide form, the sequence is TGTGCCAGCAGCTCCGGGACCGTGTCGGAGACCCAGTACTTC. Reference TRBV7-9 and TRBJ2-5 genes cover what lies past the CDR3, so the full variable domain is DTGVSQNPRHKITKRGQNVTFRCDPISEHNRLYWYRQTLGQGPEFLTYFQNEAQLEKSRLLSDRFSAERPKGSFSTLEIQRTEQGDSAMYLCASSSGTVSETQYFGPGTRLLVL.